The 25 T cell receptor beta chains reported below all come from one sample, sequenced in a study of cytomegalovirus exposure and HLA in healthy donors. This table comes from immunoSEQ multiplex PCR, and its TCRdb copy is limited to in-frame clones, with some not included. The sample records 150,000 or so clones, approximately 86% being singletons. The sample was PBMCs. All receptors derive from a human donor in good health.

The sample holds a few counts of this clone. The rearrangement uses TRBV9 and TRBJ1-2, with D maybe TRBD1 (5 bases). Trimming pared 2 bases from V and 6 bases from J, leaving 14 bases between. The germline V gene has CDR1 SGDLS and CDR2 YYNGEE. The CDR3 sequence is 14 residues long. The CDR3 region is CASSVDQGWDGYTF. The CDR3 DNA follows: TGTGCCAGCAGCGTTGACCAGGGTTGGGATGGCTACACCTTC.

The rearrangement joins TRBV6-5 to TRBJ1-5, with D perhaps TRBD1 (5 bases). Germline CDR1 and CDR2: MNHEY and SVGAGI. The CDR3 is made up of 13 amino acids. V shed 8 bases and J shed 2 bases, with 10 bases lying between them. The CDR3 here is CASGATGNQPQHF. The CDR3 coding sequence is TGTGCCAGCGGGGCTACGGGCAATCAGCCCCAGCATTTT.

The V and J genes are TRBV4-3 and TRBJ1-1, with unresolved D. The germline CDR1 and CDR2 sequences are LGHNA and YSLEER. The CDR3 totals 15 residues. The V gene lost 0 bases and the J gene lost 8 bases, with 16 bases spanning the gap. The CDR3 sequence is CASSQEAWERPEAFF. CDR3 nucleotides: TGCGCCAGCAGCCAAGAGGCGTGGGAGCGCCCCGAAGCTTTCTTT.

The chain carries TRBV27 and TRBJ1-3, with TRBD1 as a possible D gene (6 bases). This CDR3 is 17 amino acids long. Germline CDR1 and CDR2: MNHEY and SMNVEV (reference sequence). Trimming cost V 8 bases and J 5 bases, with 25 bases left between them. The CDR3 DNA reads as TGTGCCAGCTCCCTTAATCGTCCCGGGACAAATCGAAACACCATATATTTT. Its protein product is CASSLNRPGTNRNTIYF.

The rearrangement uses TRBV7-9 and TRBJ1-2; perhaps TRBD1 as D (5 bases). There are 13 residues in the CDR3. Trimming removed 0 bases at V and 5 bases at J, with 7 bases between. Germline lookup yields CDR1 SEHNR and CDR2 FQNEAQ (reference sequence). CDR3 sequence: CASSLAGEYGYTF. CDR3 in DNA: TGTGCCAGCAGCTTAGCAGGGGAATATGGCTACACCTTC.

V and J are TRBV6-5 and TRBJ2-2; D unresolved. V was pared by 6 bases and J by 5 bases, with 10 bases between. The V gene's germline CDR1 is MNHEY and CDR2 SVGAGI. CDR3 length equals 13 residues. In DNA, the CDR3 is TGTGCCAGCAGATATATTATGACCGGGGAGCTGTTTTTT. It codes for CASRYIMTGELFF.

The CDR3 region has the DNA TGTGCCAGCAGCGTAGGGTTTCGGCAGGGGGCCCACGAGCAGTACTTC. Translation gives CASSVGFRQGAHEQYF. J is TRBJ2-7 and V is TRBV9; the match to TRBD1 covers 8 bases. Germline values: CDR1 SGDLS, CDR2 YYNGEE. The junction had 10 bases not matched to a gene; V was cut back by 0 bases and J by 5 bases. This CDR3 comprises 16 residues.

The chain couples TRBV28 to TRBJ1-5, with D possibly TRBD1 on 5 matching bases. The CDR3 contains 16 residues. CDR1 and CDR2 from the germline V gene are MDHEN and SYDVKM. Deletions cut 4 bases from V and 0 bases from J, with 13 bases between. CDR3 sequence: CASSSPYRNSNQPQHF. The CDR3 coding sequence is TGTGCCAGCAGTTCGCCCTACAGGAATAGCAATCAGCCCCAGCATTTT.

This chain joins TRBV30 and TRBJ1-1, with D perhaps TRBD1 (6 bases). The CDR3 contains 11 residues. Per the germline V gene, CDR1 is GTSNPN and CDR2 is SVGIG (reference sequence). V shed 8 bases and J shed 8 bases, with 15 bases lying between them. In DNA form, the CDR3 reads TGTGCCGTCGCCCGCAGGGGAGAAGCTTTCTTT. Translated, it gives CAVARRGEAFF.

The V and J genes are TRBV27 and TRBJ2-1; 12 nucleotides align to TRBD2. Germline loops: CDR1 MNHEY, CDR2 SMNVEV (reference sequence). The ends lost 4 bases at V and 1 base at J; junction bases unmatched: 2. CDR3 size: 16 residues. CDR3 loop: CASSSTSGGSYNEQFF. The CDR3 DNA follows: TGTGCCAGCAGTTCGACTAGCGGGGGTTCCTACAATGAGCAGTTCTTC.

The CDR3 loop reads CASSLVGLYEQYF. The CDR3 DNA reads as TGTGCCAGCAGCTTAGTTGGGCTCTACGAGCAGTACTTC. The chain employs TRBV7-2 and TRBJ2-7; D not resolved. V was clipped by 1 base and J by 3 bases, with 7 bases between them. From germline, CDR1 is SGHTA and CDR2 FQGNSA. The CDR3 covers 13 residues.

The V gene is TRBV19, the J gene TRBJ1-6, with 9 positions matching TRBD1. V lost 5 bases, J lost 7 bases, and 6 bases stayed unmatched. This CDR3 region has 15 residues. Germline V lookup: CDR1 LNHDA, CDR2 SQIVND (reference sequence). DNA of the CDR3: TGTGCCAGTAGTTACCGGGACAGGGAAAATTCACCCCTCCACTTT. Encoded protein: CASSYRDRENSPLHF. Filled out from reference TRBV19 and TRBJ1-6, the complete variable domain reads DGGITQSPKYLFRKEGQNVTLSCEQNLNHDAMYWYRQDPGQGLRLIYYSQIVNDFQKGDIAEGYSVSREKKESFPLTVTSAQKNPTAFYLCASSYRDRENSPLHFGNGTRLTVT.

The chain employs TRBV7-3 and TRBJ2-7; D may be TRBD2 (6 bases). The CDR3 consists of 13 residues. Germline CDR1 and CDR2: SGHTA and FQGTGA. Trimming left V 6 bases short and J 4 bases short, with 13 bases between. The CDR3, as DNA: TGTGCCAGCAGTTCAACCGGGGGTTACGAGCAGTACTTC. It codes for CASSSTGGYEQYF.

The count of this clone is one. The chain recombines TRBV30 with TRBJ1-1, with 7 bases that match TRBD1. V trimming: 1 base; J trimming: 4 bases; junction bases outside the gene matches: 6. The germline CDR1 and CDR2 sequences are GTSNPN and SVGIG (reference sequence). The CDR3 covers 14 residues. The CDR3 here is CAWSGGTVPTEAFF. Written as DNA, the CDR3 is TGTGCCTGGAGTGGGGGGACAGTCCCCACTGAAGCTTTCTTT.

The chain couples TRBV7-3 to TRBJ2-7; 10 bases match TRBD2. V lost 0 bases to trimming and J lost 7 bases; unmatched junction nucleotides: 6. The germline V gene encodes CDR1 SGHTA and CDR2 FQGTGA. The CDR3 sequence is 15 residues long. In DNA, the CDR3 is TGTGCCAGCAGCTTAACTATAGCGGGAGGAAGTGAGCAGTACTTC. Its translation is CASSLTIAGGSEQYF.

This chain uses TRBV5-1 with TRBJ2-7, with TRBD1 matching 9 bases. The CDR3 loop spans 15 amino acids. J gave up 6 bases and V 2 bases, and 9 bases lay outside the gene matches. Germline assignment: CDR1 SGHRS and CDR2 YFSETQ. The CDR3 DNA reads as TGCGCCAGCAGCTTCAGAGACAGGGGGTTCGGCGAGCAGTACTTC. Its protein is CASSFRDRGFGEQYF.

The V call is TRBV5-1, the J call TRBJ2-3, with 10 bases identical to TRBD2. This CDR3 has 13 residues. Germline V lookup: CDR1 SGHRS, CDR2 YFSETQ. V gave up 7 bases and J gave up 10 bases; unmatched junction bases: 9. The CDR3, as DNA: TGCGCCAGCGCTCTAGCGGGAGATTTCGCGCAGTATTTT. Translated, it gives CASALAGDFAQYF.

The rearrangement links TRBV11-2 to TRBJ2-1, with 9 positions matching TRBD2. From germline, CDR1 is SGHAT and CDR2 FQNNGV. CDR3 length equals 19 residues. V shed 5 bases and J 2 bases; nucleotides not matched to a gene: 16. DNA of the CDR3: TGTGCCAGCAGCCTCTATCACCGGAGCGGGAGGCCCCCCTACAATGAGCAGTTCTTC. Protein product: CASSLYHRSGRPPYNEQFF. Filled out from reference TRBV11-2 and TRBJ2-1, the complete variable domain reads EAGVAQSPRYKIIEKRQSVAFWCNPISGHATLYWYQQILGQGPKLLIQFQNNGVVDDSQLPKDRFSAERLKGVDSTLKIQPAKLEDSAVYLCASSLYHRSGRPPYNEQFFGPGTRLTVL.

This clone appeared many times. V and J are TRBV12-5 and TRBJ1-2; TRBD1 might be the D (5 bases). Trimming took 0 bases from V and 4 from J, leaving 12 bases between them. There are 15 residues in the CDR3. Germline assignment: CDR1 LGHNT and CDR2 FRNRAP. CDR3 DNA: TGTGCTAGTGGTTTGGTACGGGGACTCCTCTATGGCTACACCTTC. Residues: CASGLVRGLLYGYTF.

As regards this clone: Other DNA sequences in the same sample also yield this CDR3. The V gene is TRBV29-1, the J gene TRBJ1-5; 9 positions agree with TRBD1. V trimming: 6 bases; J trimming: 7 bases; junction bases outside the gene matches: 4. This CDR3 has 12 amino acids. Germline V CDR1 and CDR2: SQVTM, ANQGSEA. The CDR3 protein is CSVGQGNQPQHF. The CDR3 nucleotides are TGCAGCGTGGGACAGGGAAACCAGCCCCAGCATTTT.

The chain carries TRBV5-1 and TRBJ2-7; D possibly corresponds to TRBD2 (6 bases). Germline values: CDR1 SGHRS, CDR2 YFSETQ. Trimming pared 2 bases from V and 9 bases from J, leaving 12 bases between. The CDR3 spans 12 residues. For the CDR3, the DNA is TGCGCCAGCAGCTTACCGGGACTCGGGCAGTACTTC. Residues: CASSLPGLGQYF.

This rearrangement joins TRBV14 to TRBJ1-4; D call uncertain. The CDR3 has 16 residues. Looked up from germline, CDR1 is SGHDN and CDR2 is FVKESK. V was cut by 4 bases and J by 7 bases, with 19 bases left in between. CDR3 sequence: CASSPNLTDGGEKLFF. The CDR3 DNA reads TGTGCCAGCAGCCCAAATTTAACCGATGGCGGTGAAAAACTGTTTTTT.

The chain has TRBV28 and TRBJ2-5; D gene unclear. V gave up 7 bases and J gave up 0 bases, with 15 bases separating them. The CDR3 has 15 residues. Germline V gene lookup returns CDR1 MDHEN and CDR2 SYDVKM. CDR3 nucleotide sequence: TGTGCCAGCACAATCTCTAACGGGTACCAAGAGACCCAGTACTTC. Its protein is CASTISNGYQETQYF.

This chain connects TRBV6-5 to TRBJ2-1; 11 bases line up with TRBD1. With 4 bases clipped from V and 7 bases from J, the junction kept 3 bases outside the gene matches. The germline gives CDR1 MNHEY, CDR2 SVGAGI. This CDR3 is built from 14 residues. The CDR3 nucleotides read TGTGCCAGCAGTTCCGGGACAGGGGGAAATGAGCAGTTCTTC. It yields the protein CASSSGTGGNEQFF.

The chain recombines TRBV27 with TRBJ2-2, with 10 bases identical to TRBD2. V was pared by 5 bases and J by 6 bases, with 9 bases of the junction left unmatched. Per germline, CDR1 MNHEY and CDR2 SMNVEV (reference sequence). This CDR3 is built from 16 residues. CDR3: CASSVTSGTLPGELFF. The CDR3 DNA reads as TGTGCCAGCAGTGTCACTAGCGGGACCCTCCCCGGGGAGCTGTTTTTT.